The clone carrying this T cell receptor beta chain was counted only a few times. What it binds is not known. Every donor was a healthy person donating bone marrow. This sample was taken from a study of cytomegalovirus exposure and HLA in healthy donors. At the level of the study: Earlier results showed 120 million or so unique TCR beta sequences derived from some 180 million T cells. Notes on the study in general: In an earlier analysis, productive rearrangement rates for most beta V segments clustered near 87% or 30%. Fewer N-insertions (relative to the roughly 610-donor mean) were reportedly seen in an Asian-associated ancestry cluster in a later analysis.

The PCR was carried out with 60 Vbeta primers and 13 Jbeta primers. Clones were read by immunoSEQ multiplex PCR, and TCRdb kept only the in-frame ones, dropping some. The profile covers approximately 130,000 clones, with just under 80% appearing a single time and approximately 1.7% taken by the ten largest. CDR1 and CDR2 (germline): SGHTA, FQGTGA. V trimming: 5 bases; J trimming: 2 bases; junction bases outside the gene matches: 7. This CDR3 is built from 15 residues. Specimen: PBMCs. The genes are TRBV7-3 and TRBJ2-3, with 7 bases matching TRBD1. The receptor's source is a woman aged 40-49 years in good health and CMV-seronegative. The CDR3 coding sequence is TGTGCCAGCAGCGCGACAGGGATTCACACAGATACGCAGTATTTT. It is translated as CASSATGIHTDTQYF. The full variable domain, its missing parts supplied by reference TRBV7-3 and TRBJ2-3, is GAGVSQTPSNKVTEKGKYVELRCDPISGHTALYWYRQSLGQGPEFLIYFQGTGAADDSGLPNDRFFAVRPEGSVSTLKIQRTERGDSAVYLCASSATGIHTDTQYFGPGTRLTVL.